Listed below are T cell receptor beta chains from one sample, sequenced in a study of pediatric ulcerative colitis. Assay: immunoSEQ multiplex PCR; the TCRdb copy retains only in-frame clones and omits some. The repertoire includes tens of thousands of clones, about 71% of them detected once, and around 15% sits in the top ten. Sequences were obtained from gut tissue. These receptors were taken from a boy aged 10-17 years with severe ulcerative colitis. Both conserved end residues are trimmed from each CDR3.

V	J	CDR3
TRBV7-6	TRBJ2-7	ASSFSRVRGYEQY
TRBV7-9	TRBJ2-5	ASSLQGTETQY
TRBV6-5	TRBJ1-2	ASSFGIWGEGYT
TRBV2	TRBJ2-7	ASTGTDSSYEQY
TRBV5-1	TRBJ1-2	ASSSGQGVFGYT
TRBV5-1	TRBJ1-1	ASSLALGGLAF
TRBV5-1	TRBJ2-7	ASTPRHEQY
TRBV6-6	TRBJ1-1	ASRKPGQGATEAF
TRBV5-8	TRBJ1-2	ASSTDWKEANYGYT
TRBV30	TRBJ2-3	AWSDRVVDTQY